The T cell receptor beta chain described here comes from a study of blood T cell repertoires in COVID-19. Study as a whole: Sample material is recorded as cDNA or gDNA derived from T cells, B-cell-depleted T cells, or PBMCs.

This clone occurred once. As handled by the study authors: Amplification from reference gene primers served as the basis for estimated nucleated cell counts. TCRdb's copy holds only in-frame clones and misses some; the assay was immunoSEQ multiplex PCR. Clonal size and the V and J genes are those of that table, whereas D and trimming came from the DNA. The sample has approximately 120,000 clones, about 88% seen once. The germline V gene encodes CDR1 SGHRS and CDR2 YFSETQ. The ends lost 0 bases at V and 2 bases at J; junction bases unmatched: 8. The CDR3 is made up of 17 amino acids. This TCR was recovered from a woman of 80 years or more with acute or convalescent COVID-19. The sequenced material came from peripheral blood. The gene calls are TRBV5-1 and TRBJ2-3, with 8 bases aligning to TRBD2. The CDR3 nucleotides read TGCGCCAGCAGCTTGGCGGGAGCGGGGGTTACCACAGATACGCAGTATTTT. The encoded protein is CASSLAGAGVTTDTQYF.